Listed below are T cell receptor beta chains from one sample, sequenced in a study of CD8+ T cells in alopecia areata. The protocol was immunoSEQ multiplex PCR, while the TCRdb copy is restricted to in-frame clones and leaves out a portion. The sample holds about 210,000 clones, roughly 40% seen once. Sequenced material: CD4+ T cells sorted from blood, taken at approximately week 36, from a patient treated with tofacitinib. These receptor sequences come from a human donor with alopecia areata. CDR3s include the opening cysteine and the closing phenylalanine or tryptophan. Each record gives: clone size, J gene, D gene, V gene, CDR3 length, CDR3 DNA, CDR3 protein. A D gene is named only where the DNA matches it firmly. Part of the rows lack a size; the others show once, few, many or a class for expanded clones.

>NA|TRBJ2-7|NA|TRBV5-1|15
TGCGCCAGCAGCTTGGTATCGGGTAGCCTCCACGAGCAGTACTTC
CASSLVSGSLHEQYF
>NA|TRBJ2-7|NA|TRBV6-5|13
TGTGCCAGCAGCCTAACGCGGGGTGGCGAGCAGTACTTC
CASSLTRGGEQYF
>few|TRBJ2-1|NA|TRBV11-2|12
TGTGCCAGCAGCCGCGGGACCCCAGAGCAGTTCTTC
CASSRGTPEQFF
>once|TRBJ1-2|NA|TRBV29-1|15
TGCAGCGTTGAGCCCAGGGTTTCTAGTTATTATGGCTACACCTTC
CSVEPRVSSYYGYTF
>NA|TRBJ2-7|NA|TRBV5-1|12
TGCGCCAGCAGCGCAAACGGAAACGAGCAGTACTTC
CASSANGNEQYF
>few|TRBJ1-1|NA|TRBV30|10
TGTGCCTGGGGGACGGCTGAAGCTTTCTTT
CAWGTAEAFF
>few|TRBJ2-1|TRBD1|TRBV25-1|17
TGTGCCAGCAGTGCGGACAGGGGAGGGGTATCGGGCAATGAGCAGTTCTTC
CASSADRGGVSGNEQFF
>NA|TRBJ1-2|NA|TRBV15|15
TGTGCCACCAGCAGAGATCGGTCGACTAACTATGGCTACACCTTC
CATSRDRSTNYGYTF
>NA|TRBJ2-7|NA|TRBV30|14
TGTGCCTGGAGTGTAGGGAGGAGGAGGTACGAGCAGTACTTC
CAWSVGRRRYEQYF
>NA|TRBJ1-2|TRBD1|TRBV15|16
TGTGCCACCAGCAGAGATAGAGGGACAGGCCAGGGAGGCTACACCTTC
CATSRDRGTGQGGYTF
>NA|TRBJ2-5|NA|TRBV28|11
TGTGCCAGCTCCGGAGAGGAGACCCAGTACTTC
CASSGEETQYF
>few|TRBJ2-5|NA|TRBV19|13
TGTGCCAGTAGTATAGGTCGGACGGAGACCCAGTACTTC
CASSIGRTETQYF
>NA|TRBJ2-2|TRBD1|TRBV2|14
TGTGCCAGCACTAGGACAGGGAAAACCGGGGAGCTGTTTTTT
CASTRTGKTGELFF
>NA|TRBJ2-7|TRBD2|TRBV29-1|16
TGCAGCGTTGAAGATAGAGGGAGCGGGGGGTTGAACGAGCAGTACTTC
CSVEDRGSGGLNEQYF
>many|TRBJ1-2|NA|TRBV28|15
TGTGCCAGCAGTTTATCCCCCAGGCTATCCTATGGCTACACCTTC
CASSLSPRLSYGYTF
>NA|TRBJ2-7|NA|TRBV4-1|12
TGCGCCAGCAGCCAGGAGATCGGCGAGCAGTACTTC
CASSQEIGEQYF
>few|TRBJ1-1|NA|TRBV14|16
TGTGCCAGCAGCCAAGATCGTCCAGGGTGGCTTTCTGAAGCTTTCTTT
CASSQDRPGWLSEAFF
>NA|TRBJ2-5|NA|TRBV6-1|17
TGTGCCAGCAGTGAAGGTTGGGGGACCCTGGGGAAAGAGACCCAGTACTTC
CASSEGWGTLGKETQYF
>NA|TRBJ2-5|NA|TRBV11-2|15
TGTGCCAGCAGCTTTCGGAGGTCCGGGGCAGAGACCCAGTACTTC
CASSFRRSGAETQYF